This T cell receptor beta chain was sequenced for a study of cytomegalovirus exposure and HLA in healthy donors. This clone was seen a handful of times. Both 60 Vbeta primers and 13 Jbeta primers went into the PCR. Assay: immunoSEQ multiplex PCR; the TCRdb copy retains only in-frame clones and omits some. Altogether about 120,000 clones are present, around 76% being singletons, with the ten largest covering about 29%. CDR3 length: 12 amino acids. The germline V and J ends were trimmed by 4 bases and 7 bases, with 10 bases remaining between them. The germline gives CDR1 KGHSH, CDR2 LQKENI. What was sequenced was PBMCs. The V and J genes are TRBV18 and TRBJ1-1; D ambiguous. The receptor's source is a man in his fifties or sixties in good health and CMV-seropositive. The CDR3 reads CASSREAGEAFF. CDR3 nucleotide sequence: TGTGCCAGCTCACGGGAGGCGGGTGAAGCTTTCTTT.